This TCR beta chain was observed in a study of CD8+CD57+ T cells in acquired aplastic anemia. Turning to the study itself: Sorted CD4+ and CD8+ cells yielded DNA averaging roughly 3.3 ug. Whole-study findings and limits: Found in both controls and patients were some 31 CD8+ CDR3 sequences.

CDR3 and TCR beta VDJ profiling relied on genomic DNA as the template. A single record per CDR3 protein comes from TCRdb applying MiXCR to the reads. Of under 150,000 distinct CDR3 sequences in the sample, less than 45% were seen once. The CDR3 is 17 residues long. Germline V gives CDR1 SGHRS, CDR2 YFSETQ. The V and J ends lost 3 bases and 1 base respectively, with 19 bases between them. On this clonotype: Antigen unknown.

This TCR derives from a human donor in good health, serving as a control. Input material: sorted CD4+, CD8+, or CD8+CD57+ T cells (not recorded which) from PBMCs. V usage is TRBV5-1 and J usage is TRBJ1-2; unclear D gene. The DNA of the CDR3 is TGCGCCAGCAGCTACCTTTTTGCAGGTTCAAATAACTATGGCTACACCTTC. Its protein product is CASSYLFAGSNNYGYTF.